Listed here is a single T cell receptor (beta chain). Its antigen is unknown. This specimen comes from a study of monozygotic twins with inflammatory bowel disease. Regarding the study as a whole: Individual T cell subtypes were not distinguishable.

Researchers generated cDNA in eight separate reactions per sample. TCRdb reprocessed the 5' RACE reads and keeps a single row for each CDR3 protein, giving no DNA. This sample's clone table lists about 160,000 distinct CDR3 sequences. The sequence derives from a human donor with ulcerative colitis or Crohn's disease, or a healthy co-twin of an affected twin (not recorded which). Input material: blood.

Here the CDR3 reads CASSRERDGPGELFF. V and J are TRBV13 and TRBJ2-2; TCRdb selects TRBD1, and the lack of DNA leaves this call unchecked. The length of the CDR3 is 15 residues. The germline CDR1 and CDR2 sequences are PRHDT and FYEKMQ (reference sequence).